This T cell receptor beta chain was recorded in a study of T cell clonotyping in hematopoietic cell transplantation. Study-level findings and limits: Recipient TCR diversity dropped after transplant; expanded clonotypes rose from day 30 to 180.

TCRdb's copy holds only in-frame clones and misses some; the assay was immunoSEQ multiplex PCR. The sample yields about 27,000 clones, more than 70% seen once. Germline lookup yields CDR1 SGHDT and CDR2 YYEEEE. The V and J ends lost 4 bases and 5 bases respectively, with 12 bases between them. There are 13 residues in the CDR3. The time point here: recipient sample about 28 days before transplant, after cytoreduction. With regard to this clone: No antigen is known for it.

The sequencing here drew on peripheral blood mononuclear cells, taken before stem cell transplant. The chain employs TRBV5-6 and TRBJ2-5, with D perhaps assigned TRBD1 or TRBD2 (6 bases each). The source is a man over 45 with myelodysplastic syndrome. Some clones in this sample may be carry-over from other donors' samples. The CDR3 DNA follows: TGTGCCAGCAGCCCGGAGGGGGTGGAGACCCAGTACTTC. Protein: CASSPEGVETQYF.